These T cell receptor beta chains were read from a single sample in a study of T cell repertoires in cytomegalovirus infection. TCRdb analysed the reads with MiXCR anew, one entry per CDR3 protein. The profile shows roughly 140,000 distinct CDR3 sequences, 23% of them singletons. The sample taken for sequencing was PBMCs. The origin of the receptors is a human donor in good health (CMV status not recorded). Some clones in this sample may be carry-over from other donors' samples. Each CDR3 is given with its conserved first and last residue. A D gene is named only where the DNA matches it firmly. Size tells how often a clone was seen (once, few, many) or the class of an expanded clone, and some rows leave it out.

D gene,clone size,J gene,V gene,CDR3 protein,CDR3 DNA
TRBD2,few,TRBJ2-7,TRBV11-2,CASSKRLAQDRGEDEQYF,TGTGCCAGCAGCAAAAGGTTGGCACAGGATCGGGGGGAAGACGAGCAGTACTTC
.,few,TRBJ2-4,TRBV14,CASSLQRAKNIQYF,TGTGCCAGCAGCCTACAGAGGGCCAAAAACATTCAGTACTTC
.,many,TRBJ2-6,TRBV7-2,CASSTSGANVLTF,TGTGCCAGCAGTACCTCTGGGGCCAACGTCCTGACTTTC
.,many,TRBJ2-5,TRBV6-6,CASTPRPSRETQYF,TGTGCCAGCACTCCAAGGCCCAGCAGGGAGACCCAGTACTTC
TRBD1,few,TRBJ1-6,TRBV11-2,CASSRQGNSPLHF,TGTGCCAGCAGCCGACAGGGGAATTCACCCCTCCACTTT
TRBD2,many,TRBJ2-1,TRBV7-3,CASSPGLAGVNEQFF,TGTGCCAGCAGCCCGGGACTAGCGGGAGTCAATGAGCAGTTCTTC
.,.,TRBJ2-1,TRBV7-3,CASSFGNVDEQFF,TGTGCCAGCAGCTTTGGCAATGTTGATGAGCAGTTCTTC
TRBD2,many,TRBJ2-1,TRBV29-1,CSGGLASNEQFF,TGCAGCGGAGGACTAGCTAGCAATGAGCAGTTCTTC
TRBD1,.,TRBJ2-1,TRBV5-1,CASRRTGSEQFF,TGCGCCAGCAGGCGGACAGGGAGTGAGCAGTTCTTC
.,few,TRBJ1-4,TRBV11-2,CASSLEVGPNEKLFF,TGTGCCAGCAGCTTAGAGGTGGGCCCTAATGAAAAACTGTTTTTT
TRBD1,.,TRBJ2-7,TRBV12-3/TRBV12-4,CASSPSGWTGSRDSYEQYF,TGTGCCAGCAGCCCCTCCGGATGGACAGGGTCCCGGGACTCCTACGAGCAGTACTTC
.,few,TRBJ2-1,TRBV6-2/TRBV6-3,CASSYLGSYNEQFF,TGTGCCAGCAGTTACTTGGGCAGCTACAATGAGCAGTTCTTC
.,.,TRBJ2-7,TRBV12-3/TRBV12-4,CASSLRGEQYF,TGTGCCAGCAGTTTGAGGGGGGAGCAGTACTTC
.,few,TRBJ1-1,TRBV28,CASLKGRRNTEAFF,TGTGCCAGCCTGAAGGGCAGACGGAACACTGAAGCTTTCTTT
TRBD1,few,TRBJ1-3,TRBV12-3/TRBV12-4,CASSSIQGALGNTIYF,TGTGCCAGCAGTTCCATACAGGGGGCGCTTGGAAACACCATATATTTT
.,few,TRBJ1-4,TRBV12-3/TRBV12-4,CASRTGRVAEEKLFF,TGTGCCAGCAGAACAGGCAGGGTTGCGGAGGAAAAACTGTTTTTT
TRBD2,few,TRBJ2-1,TRBV6-2/TRBV6-3,CASRVVGGGSYNEQFF,TGTGCCAGCCGAGTTGTGGGGGGGGGCTCCTACAATGAGCAGTTCTTC
.,few,TRBJ1-3,TRBV12-3/TRBV12-4,CASSFSQGSGNTIYF,TGTGCCAGCAGTTTTAGTCAGGGCTCTGGAAACACCATATATTTT
TRBD2,.,TRBJ2-1,TRBV20-1,CSARKASGYNEQFF,TGCAGTGCTAGAAAGGCTAGCGGGTACAATGAGCAGTTCTTC
.,many,TRBJ1-5,TRBV7-2,CASGRDGSYQPQHF,TGTGCCAGCGGACGGGACGGCTCATATCAGCCCCAGCATTTT
.,.,TRBJ1-2,TRBV28,CASSLNPEGSGGYTF,TGTGCCAGCAGTTTAAATCCGGAGGGGTCGGGGGGCTACACCTTC
TRBD1,.,TRBJ2-1,TRBV12-3/TRBV12-4,CASSPTGYNEQLF,TGTGCCAGCAGTCCGACAGGGTATAATGAGCAGTTATTC
.,.,TRBJ2-7,TRBV28,CASRGPISYEQYF,TGTGCCAGCAGGGGACCAATCTCCTACGAGCAGTACTTC
TRBD2,few,TRBJ2-7,TRBV27,CASSSSGSVYEQYF,TGTGCCAGCAGTTCTAGCGGGAGTGTGTACGAGCAGTACTTC
TRBD1,.,TRBJ2-7,TRBV2,CASKGTGYYEQYF,TGTGCCAGCAAAGGGACAGGGTACTACGAGCAGTACTTC
TRBD1,few,TRBJ2-2,TRBV11-2,CANRGRGNDDGELFF,TGTGCCAACCGGGGCAGGGGGAACGACGACGGGGAGCTGTTTTTT
.,few,TRBJ2-1,TRBV5-4,CASSLEGSNEQFF,TGTGCCAGCAGCTTGGAAGGGTCCAATGAGCAGTTCTTC
TRBD1,many,TRBJ1-1,TRBV7-8,CASSRRGSEAFF,TGTGCCAGCAGCCGCAGGGGGTCTGAAGCTTTCTTT